Shown below are 8 T cell receptor beta chains from a single sample sequenced in a study of blood T cell repertoires in COVID-19 (dated by TCRdb to the early 2020s). The library relied on the immunoSEQ multiplex PCR assay. This is the immuneACCESS table as TCRdb keeps it, with only in-frame sequences that have V and J called. A part of the clones is gone; compared with another copy, unresolved V genes explain less than half, and the rest is unexplained. The sample data list about 160,000 clones, and about 86% of these were observed just once. The top ten constitute roughly 3.3% of the sample. The sequencing input was peripheral blood. The receptors originated from a man in his 70s with acute or convalescent COVID-19.

The J gene is TRBJ2-1, the V gene TRBV10-2; 7 positions agree with TRBD2. The trim removed 0 bases at V and 7 bases at J, leaving 6 bases unmatched. The CDR3 is made up of 15 amino acids. The germline CDR1 and CDR2 sequences are WSHSY and SAAADI. This CDR3 reads CASSESGGRGNEQFF. In DNA, the CDR3 is TGCGCCAGCAGTGAGTCAGGCGGGAGAGGGAATGAGCAGTTCTTC.

This rearrangement joins TRBV7-9 to TRBJ2-1; the D gene is possibly TRBD2 (6 bases). The CDR3 is 18 amino acids. Looked up from germline, CDR1 is SEHNR and CDR2 is FQNEAQ (reference sequence). Between the trimmed V and J ends, which lost 4 bases and 0 bases, there was a span of 19 bases. The chain's CDR3 is CASSSTSGTSSSYNEQFF. The CDR3, as DNA: TGTGCCAGCAGCTCCACCTCGGGGACTTCGAGCTCCTACAATGAGCAGTTCTTC. The full variable domain, rest sourced from reference TRBV7-9 and TRBJ2-1, is DTGVSQNPRHKITKRGQNVTFRCDPISEHNRLYWYRQTLGQGPEFLTYFQNEAQLEKSRLLSDRFSAERPKGSFSTLEIQRTEQGDSAMYLCASSSTSGTSSSYNEQFFGPGTRLTVL.

This clone occurred a few times. The rearrangement uses TRBV29-1 and TRBJ1-1; D is possibly TRBD1 (5 bases). CDR3 length: 10 residues. The V gene lost 7 bases and the J gene lost 5 bases, with 8 bases spanning the gap. Germline loops: CDR1 SQVTM, CDR2 ANQGSEA. The CDR3 loop is CSGGRTEAFF. The CDR3 DNA reads TGCAGCGGGGGGAGGACTGAAGCTTTCTTT.

V usage is TRBV18 and J usage is TRBJ2-5; 9 positions agree with TRBD2. The CDR3 length is 19 residues. Germline lookup yields CDR1 KGHSH and CDR2 LQKENI. J lost 5 bases, V lost 2 bases, and 18 bases had no gene match. CDR3 in DNA: TGTGCCAGCTCACCATTCAGGACAGGACCGACTAGCGGTCCGGAGACCCAGTACTTC. As protein: CASSPFRTGPTSGPETQYF.

This chain links TRBV14 with TRBJ2-2; weak D call: TRBD1 (6 bases). The germline CDR1 and CDR2 sequences are SGHDN and FVKESK. The CDR3 is 13 residues long. V gave up 2 bases and J gave up 7 bases, with 8 bases separating them. The CDR3 DNA follows: TGTGCCAGCAGCCAAAGGGGGATCGGGGAGCTGTTTTTT. This gives the protein CASSQRGIGELFF.

This clone was recorded a few times. The genes are TRBV6-2 or TRBV6-3 and TRBJ1-2; possible D gene TRBD1, 5 bases. Germline V gene lookup returns CDR1 MNHEY and CDR2 SVGEGT. Between the trimmed V and J ends, which lost 2 bases and 4 bases, there was a span of 8 bases. CDR3 length: 13 residues. The CDR3 loop is CASSYDSSYGYTF. CDR3 DNA: TGTGCCAGCAGTTACGACAGCTCCTATGGCTACACCTTC.

V gene TRBV7-6 combines with J gene TRBJ1-1; D possibly corresponds to TRBD1 (6 bases). V dropped 5 bases and J dropped 8 bases, with 15 bases sitting between them. The germline gives CDR1 SGHVS, CDR2 FNYEAQ. The CDR3 totals 13 residues. CDR3 sequence: CASSPGQRGEAFF. CDR3 nucleotides: TGTGCCAGCAGCCCCGGACAGCGCGGCGAAGCTTTCTTT.

The chain employs TRBV7-9 and TRBJ2-5; 7 bases agree with TRBD2. Germline V lookup: CDR1 SEHNR, CDR2 FQNEAQ (reference sequence). The CDR3 runs to 16 residues. Unmatched junction bases numbered 11, after V lost 2 bases and J lost 5 bases. DNA of the CDR3: TGTGCCAGCAGCTTAATAGGCGGGAGAGGTGACGAGACCCAGTACTTC. As protein: CASSLIGGRGDETQYF.